Each of the 3 T cell receptor beta chains below was sequenced from the same sample in a study of shared clonotypes between healthy human individuals. Only CD45RO-negative cells positively selected for CCR7 counted as naive CD8 cells, so terminally differentiated effector memory CD45RA+ cells were excluded. Here immunoSEQ multiplex PCR was the method, and the copy in TCRdb shows in-frame clones only, minus some. Of about 2.1 million clones detected, more than 85% appear once; the ten largest clones hold around 1.7%. Sequencing was performed on naive CD8+ T cells from PBMCs. The receptor set was obtained from a man between 18 and 29 years old in good health. Some clones in this sample may be carry-over from other donors' samples.

The chain joins TRBV9 to TRBJ2-7; 8 bases line up with TRBD2. The junction had 3 bases not matched to a gene; V was cut back by 4 bases and J by 3 bases. This CDR3 comprises 13 residues. Germline-derived CDR1 and CDR2 are SGDLS and YYNGEE. The CDR3 is CASSSGGDYEQYF. The CDR3 region has the DNA TGTGCCAGCAGCTCGGGAGGGGACTACGAGCAGTACTTC. The whole variable domain, remainder taken from reference TRBV9 and TRBJ2-7, is DSGVTQTPKHLITATGQRVTLRCSPRSGDLSVYWYQQSLDQGLQFLIQYYNGEERAKGNILERFSAQQFPDLHSELNLSSLELGDSALYFCASSSGGDYEQYFGPGTRLTVT.

The J gene is TRBJ1-1, the V gene TRBV5-1; tentative D call: TRBD1 (5 bases). This CDR3 is 11 amino acids long. Trimming stripped 0 bases from V and 10 bases from J, with 7 bases between. CDR1 is SGHRS, CDR2 YFSETQ, per germline. The CDR3 loop reads CASSLEGRAFF. The CDR3 DNA sequence: TGCGCCAGCAGCTTGGAGGGGAGAGCTTTCTTT.

The chain uses TRBV5-6 and TRBJ2-2; 8 bases are a match to TRBD1. V gave up 2 bases and J gave up 4 bases; unmatched junction bases: 7. There are 16 residues in the CDR3. From germline, CDR1 is SGHDT and CDR2 YYEEEE. CDR3 DNA sequence: TGTGCCAGCAGCTTACCCCAGGGGGCCGGCACCGGGGAGCTGTTTTTT. It yields the protein CASSLPQGAGTGELFF.